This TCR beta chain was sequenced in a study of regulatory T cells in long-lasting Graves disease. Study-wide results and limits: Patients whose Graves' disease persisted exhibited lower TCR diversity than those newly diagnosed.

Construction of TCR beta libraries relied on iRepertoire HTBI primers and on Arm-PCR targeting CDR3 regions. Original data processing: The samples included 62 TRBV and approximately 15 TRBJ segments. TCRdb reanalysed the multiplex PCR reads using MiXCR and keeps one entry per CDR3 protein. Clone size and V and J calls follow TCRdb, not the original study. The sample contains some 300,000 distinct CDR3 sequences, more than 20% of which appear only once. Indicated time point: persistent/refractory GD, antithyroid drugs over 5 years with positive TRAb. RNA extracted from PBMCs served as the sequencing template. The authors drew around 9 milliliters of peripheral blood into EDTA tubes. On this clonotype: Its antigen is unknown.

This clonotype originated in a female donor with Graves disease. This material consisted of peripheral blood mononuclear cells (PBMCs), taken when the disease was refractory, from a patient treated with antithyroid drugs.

The CDR3 bases are TGCAGCGTTGCGGTGAGCGGACAGGGCCCTGGCTACACCTTC. This translates into CSVAVSGQGPGYTF. The chain carries TRBV29-1 and TRBJ1-2, with 8 bases that match TRBD1. V lost 4 bases and J lost 7; bases outside the gene matches: 11. Germline V gene data show CDR1 as SQVTM and CDR2 as ANQGSEA. The CDR3 contains 14 residues.